The 5 T cell receptor beta chains in this list originate from one sample, sequenced in a study of blood T cell repertoires in COVID-19. TCRdb's copy holds only in-frame clones and misses some; the assay was immunoSEQ multiplex PCR. The sample shows around 400,000 clones, more than 75% of them seen only once. Sequencing was performed on peripheral blood. The receptors were sampled from a woman in her fifties or sixties with COVID-19, enrolled during active disease.

This sequence joins TRBV29-1 and TRBJ1-4, with no clear D. Deletions cut 7 bases from V and 2 bases from J, with 8 bases between. Germline CDR1 SQVTM, CDR2 ANQGSEA. The CDR3 extends over 12 amino acids. For the CDR3, the DNA is TGCAGCGCGATAAGCACTAATGAAAAACTGTTTTTT. Amino acid sequence: CSAISTNEKLFF. Filled out from reference TRBV29-1 and TRBJ1-4, the complete variable domain reads SAVISQKPSRDICQRGTSLTIQCQVDSQVTMMFWYRQQPGQSLTLIATANQGSEATYESGFVIDKFPISRPNLTFSTLTVSNMSPEDSSIYLCSAISTNEKLFFGSGTQLSVL.

The CDR3 region is CASSPSPGQSYEQYF. In DNA form, the CDR3 reads TGTGCCAGCAGCCCTAGTCCGGGACAGTCCTACGAGCAGTACTTC. The gene calls are TRBV9 and TRBJ2-7; TRBD1 aligns across 7 bases. Germline lookup yields CDR1 SGDLS and CDR2 YYNGEE. The CDR3 totals 15 residues. V gave up 4 bases and J gave up 1 base; unmatched junction bases: 8.

This clone occurred a few times. V and J are TRBV27 and TRBJ2-7; unclear D gene. This CDR3 has 14 residues. V was shortened by 6 bases and J by 6 bases, with 18 bases between the two germline ends. Germline V gene sequence: CDR1 MNHEY, CDR2 SMNVEV (reference sequence). CDR3 DNA: TGTGCCAGCAGCCTACTCTCCCCCTCCATCGAGCAGTACTTC. It yields the protein CASSLLSPSIEQYF.

The chain has TRBV5-6 and TRBJ2-7, with TRBD2 identical over 10 bases. With V trimmed by 2 bases and J by 2 bases, 4 bases remained unmatched. The CDR3 totals 15 residues. The germline gives CDR1 SGHDT, CDR2 YYEEEE. The DNA for the CDR3 is TGTGCCAGCAGCTTAGCGGGGGGGTCCCCCTACGAGCAGTACTTC. This gives the protein CASSLAGGSPYEQYF.

This clone has just a few counts. The rearrangement uses TRBV19 and TRBJ2-7; 7 positions agree with TRBD1. The V and J ends lost 4 bases and 2 bases, in that order; junction bases with no gene match: 8. The CDR3 runs to 15 residues. Looked up from germline, CDR1 is LNHDA and CDR2 is SQIVND (reference sequence). The CDR3 nucleotides are TGTGCCAGTAGTACGAACCGGGACAGAGCCTACGAGCAGTACTTC. It translates to CASSTNRDRAYEQYF.